This TCR beta chain was captured by sequencing in a study of metastatic and nonmetastatic thyroid tumors. Study in general: Repertoire comparison spanned blood and tumor or nodule tissue of malignant and benign thyroid patients. General study findings and limits: Patients with malignant thyroid tumors reportedly had significantly higher TCR beta diversity than those with benign nodules, in blood and tumor.

The germline V gene encodes CDR1 MRHNA and CDR2 SNTAGT. V lost 3 bases and J lost 0, with 6 bases in between. This CDR3 is built from 15 residues. Authors' analysis steps: The study took CDR3 differences across clinicopathological groups and made a distant-metastasis classifier for papillary thyroid cancer from them. TCRdb reanalyzed the PCR reads via MiXCR. TCRdb, rather than the study authors, made the V and J calls. The sample holds 25,000 to 35,000 clones, 25% to 30% seen once. All patients were untreated before thyroid surgery. This clone is medium-sized by share. Antigen specificity is unknown. The specimen was blood. The receptor's source is a female donor with papillary thyroid cancer or a benign thyroid nodule (not recorded which). Some clones in this sample may be carry-over from other donors' samples. This chain joins TRBV6-4 and TRBJ2-6; possible D gene TRBD2, 6 bases. The CDR3 coding sequence is TGTGCCAGCAGTGAGGGGGGCTCTGGGGCCAACGTCCTGACTTTC. It codes for CASSEGGSGANVLTF.